This T cell receptor beta chain was recorded in a study of T cell responses to AZD1222 COVID-19 vaccine. Profiled with immunoSEQ multiplex PCR; TCRdb holds only in-frame clones, not every one. The table records around 99,000 clones, around 90% of them present only once. Points on this clone: Its antigen is still unknown.

Unmatched junction bases numbered 17, after V lost 8 bases and J lost 4 bases. The germline gives CDR1 SGHAT, CDR2 FQNNGV. The CDR3 is made up of 16 amino acids. The study's findings and limits: Reportedly, nearly half of unique spike TCRs recognized epitopes outside B.1.351/B.1.1.7 mutations.

Material: peripheral blood, obtained on day 0 of MenACWY control vaccination. This receptor was obtained from an adult in good health. V is TRBV11-2 and J is TRBJ2-7; 7 bases fit TRBD2. CDR3 in amino acids: CASLTRAAGVTYEQYF. As DNA, the CDR3 is TGTGCCAGCCTTACAAGGGCGGCGGGAGTTACGTACGAGCAGTACTTC.